This TCR beta chain was observed in a study of shared clonotypes between healthy human individuals. Study observations and caveats: In general, naive subsets displayed greater estimated richness than memory subsets did. Limitation of the genetic and exposure-history diversity represented came from the few donors.

The data were produced by immunoSEQ multiplex PCR, yet TCRdb's version contains in-frame clones alone and is incomplete. Of more than 1 million clones listed, about 80% were seen once; the top ten hold under 0.65%. With respect to this clone: Its cognate antigen is unknown.

CDR1 and CDR2 (germline): SGHTA, FQGNSA. V lost 1 base and J lost 7; bases outside the gene matches: 14. CDR3 length: 19 residues. The sequence was collected from a man between 18 and 35 years old in good health. Some clones in this sample may be carry-over from other donors' samples. V usage is TRBV7-2 and J usage is TRBJ2-1, with 12 bases lining up with TRBD2. Sequencing was performed on memory CD4+ T cells from PBMCs. Subset specified: CD45RA-negative fraction. This CDR3 reads CASSLVGGGLAGGRNEQFF. Written as DNA, the CDR3 is TGTGCCAGCAGCTTAGTCGGGGGCGGGCTAGCGGGAGGGCGGAATGAGCAGTTCTTC. Variable domain in full (rest from reference TRBV7-2 and TRBJ2-1): GAGVSQSPSNKVTEKGKDVELRCDPISGHTALYWYRQSLGQGLEFLIYFQGNSAPDKSGLPSDRFSAERTGGSVSTLTIQRTQQEDSAVYLCASSLVGGGLAGGRNEQFFGPGTRLTVL.